This TCR beta chain is drawn from a study of radiation and T cells in renal cell carcinoma. Study context: Nephrectomy followed 15 Gy stereotactic body radiation by 4 weeks. Notes on the study in general: Without pretreatment biopsies, baseline tumor clonotype presence was undetermined. Top tumor clonotypes rose in blood 2 weeks post-radiation, then contracted.

The time point was: baseline pretreatment blood. Treatment defined: 15 Gy SBRT to primary tumor, nephrectomy 4 weeks later. Blood was sampled at baseline, 2 weeks and 4 weeks after SBRT. On this clone itself: The antigen is unknown.

Assay: immunoSEQ multiplex PCR; the TCRdb copy retains only in-frame clones and omits some. The data hold 100,000 to 150,000 clones, with about four fifths observed a single time. This clonotype originated in a woman aged 55-69 years with renal cell carcinoma. This material consisted of blood, taken from a patient whose treatment included radiotherapy and nephrectomy.

The chain's CDR3 is CASSGGLHTDTQYF. The CDR3 DNA follows: TGCGCCAGCAGTGGGGGACTCCACACAGATACGCAGTATTTT. V is TRBV5-1 and J is TRBJ2-3, with D perhaps matching TRBD2 (6 bases). V shed 5 bases and J shed 2 bases, with 12 bases lying between them. The CDR3 contains 14 residues. Germline lookup yields CDR1 SGHRS and CDR2 YFSETQ.